This is a list of T cell receptor beta chains from one sample in a study of PD-L1 blockade in urothelial cancer. Repertoires were generated with immunoSEQ multiplex PCR, while TCRdb's copy carries only in-frame clones and drops some. The sample yields 100,000 or so clones, around 93% seen once. Sequencing was performed on PBMCs, taken around atezolizumab (anti-PD-L1) treatment. All receptors derive from a woman aged 80 or older with urothelial cancer. The CDR3 runs from the conserved cysteine through the conserved F or W. D genes are given only for firm matches.

d_gene: -
v_gene: TRBV28
CDR3aa: CASRSVAFLPTDTQYF

d_gene: -
v_gene: TRBV9
CDR3aa: CASSVGPSGTGTDTQYF

d_gene: -
v_gene: TRBV5-1
CDR3aa: CASSLQGYTEAFF

d_gene: -
v_gene: TRBV28
CDR3aa: CASRNPFGRRADTQYF

d_gene: TRBD1
v_gene: TRBV19
CDR3aa: CASRTGGRETQYF

d_gene: TRBD1
v_gene: TRBV12-5
CDR3aa: CASGQPQGNEQFF

d_gene: -
v_gene: TRBV6-6
CDR3aa: CASSPTADTQYF

d_gene: -
v_gene: TRBV28
CDR3aa: CASNWPTQYF

d_gene: TRBD2
v_gene: TRBV9
CDR3aa: CASSVGVLAGNNEQFF

d_gene: TRBD1
v_gene: TRBV5-4
CDR3aa: CASSPGQSSYNEQFF

d_gene: TRBD1
v_gene: TRBV18
CDR3aa: CASSPRQGEKEKLFF

d_gene: TRBD2
v_gene: TRBV7-6
CDR3aa: CASSQMGLAGTTDTQYF

d_gene: TRBD2
v_gene: TRBV4-2
CDR3aa: CASSQDKGGGDWTQYF

d_gene: -
v_gene: TRBV18
CDR3aa: CASSPPSGRYEQYF

d_gene: TRBD1
v_gene: TRBV7-8
CDR3aa: CASSLVTSGGWPEAFF

d_gene: -
v_gene: TRBV2
CDR3aa: CASSEARVDVNEQFF

d_gene: TRBD1
v_gene: TRBV19
CDR3aa: CASSHPRGQGGYTF

d_gene: TRBD2
v_gene: TRBV27
CDR3aa: CASTQGGRAYEQYF

d_gene: -
v_gene: TRBV28
CDR3aa: CASSTTSRGQFF

d_gene: -
v_gene: TRBV30
CDR3aa: CASQVGRDYEQYF

d_gene: -
v_gene: TRBV5-1
CDR3aa: CASSLGGVVDTEAFF

d_gene: TRBD1
v_gene: TRBV28
CDR3aa: CASSRGGTGQPQHF

d_gene: TRBD1
v_gene: TRBV6-6
CDR3aa: CASSSWTGEAFF

d_gene: TRBD1
v_gene: TRBV28
CDR3aa: CASSSPGTVDEQFF

d_gene: -
v_gene: TRBV7-2
CDR3aa: CASPRGGRATGELFF

d_gene: -
v_gene: TRBV5-1
CDR3aa: CASSLGGPSYNEQFF

d_gene: -
v_gene: TRBV28
CDR3aa: CASSPAQVSNQPQHF

d_gene: -
v_gene: TRBV28
CDR3aa: CASSLALSGAGDTQYF

d_gene: TRBD2
v_gene: TRBV27
CDR3aa: CASIPLGTSGTDTQYF

d_gene: TRBD1
v_gene: TRBV4-1
CDR3aa: CASSQGGQGSHEQYF

d_gene: TRBD1
v_gene: TRBV5-1
CDR3aa: CASSSGGSTGELFF

d_gene: TRBD2
v_gene: TRBV25-1
CDR3aa: CASSETSGSGSDTQYF

d_gene: TRBD1
v_gene: TRBV28
CDR3aa: CASTDRVSYEQYF

d_gene: TRBD2
v_gene: TRBV5-1
CDR3aa: CASSLGASGGRYEQYF

d_gene: TRBD1
v_gene: TRBV9
CDR3aa: CASSVAEDRAVIDTQYF

d_gene: -
v_gene: TRBV11-2
CDR3aa: CASSLVGTTQETQYF

d_gene: -
v_gene: TRBV11-2
CDR3aa: CASSLGTSLGKEQYF

d_gene: TRBD2
v_gene: TRBV18
CDR3aa: CASSPPLGGLAGPSYNEQFF